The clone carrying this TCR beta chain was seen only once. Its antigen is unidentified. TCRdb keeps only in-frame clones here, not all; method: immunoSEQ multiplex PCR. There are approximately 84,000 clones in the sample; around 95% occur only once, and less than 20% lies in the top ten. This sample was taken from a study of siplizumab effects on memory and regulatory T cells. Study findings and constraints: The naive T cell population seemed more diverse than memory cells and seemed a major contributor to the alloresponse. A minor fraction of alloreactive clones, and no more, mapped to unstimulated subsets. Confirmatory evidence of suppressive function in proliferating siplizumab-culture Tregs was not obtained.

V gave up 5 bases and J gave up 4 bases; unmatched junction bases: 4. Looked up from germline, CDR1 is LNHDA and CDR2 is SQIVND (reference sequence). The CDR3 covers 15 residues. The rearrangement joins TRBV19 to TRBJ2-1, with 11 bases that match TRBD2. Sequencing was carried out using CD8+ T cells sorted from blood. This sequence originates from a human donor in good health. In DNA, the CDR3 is TGTGCCAGTAGTGCGACTAGCGGGAATTACAATGAGCAGTTCTTC. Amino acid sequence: CASSATSGNYNEQFF.